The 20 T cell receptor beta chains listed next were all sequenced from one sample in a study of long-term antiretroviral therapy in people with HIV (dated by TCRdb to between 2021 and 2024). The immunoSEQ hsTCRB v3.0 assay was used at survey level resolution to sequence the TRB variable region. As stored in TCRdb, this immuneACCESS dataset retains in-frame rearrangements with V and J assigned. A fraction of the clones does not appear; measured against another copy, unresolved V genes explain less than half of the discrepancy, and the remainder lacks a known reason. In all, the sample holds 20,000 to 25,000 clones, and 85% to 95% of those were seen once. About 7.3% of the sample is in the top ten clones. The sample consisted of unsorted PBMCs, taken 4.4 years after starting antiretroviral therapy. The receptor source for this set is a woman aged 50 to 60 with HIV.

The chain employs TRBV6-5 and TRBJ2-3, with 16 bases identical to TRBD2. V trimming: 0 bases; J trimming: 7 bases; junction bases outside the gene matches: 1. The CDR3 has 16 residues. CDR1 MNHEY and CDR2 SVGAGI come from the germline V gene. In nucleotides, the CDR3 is TGTGCCAGCAGTTACTCGGGACTAGCGGGGGGGAATACGCAGTATTTT. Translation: CASSYSGLAGGNTQYF.

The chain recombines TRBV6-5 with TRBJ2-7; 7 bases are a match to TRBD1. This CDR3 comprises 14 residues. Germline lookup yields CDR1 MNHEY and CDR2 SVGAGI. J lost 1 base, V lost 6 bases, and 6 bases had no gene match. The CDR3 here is CASSYRDRSYEQYF. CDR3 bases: TGTGCCAGCAGCTACAGGGACAGATCCTACGAGCAGTACTTC.

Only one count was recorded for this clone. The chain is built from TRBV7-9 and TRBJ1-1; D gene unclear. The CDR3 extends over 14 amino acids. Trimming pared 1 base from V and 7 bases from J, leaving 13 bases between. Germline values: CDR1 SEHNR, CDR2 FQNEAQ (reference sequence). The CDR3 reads CASSLGVEEREAFF. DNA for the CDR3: TGTGCCAGCAGCTTAGGGGTAGAAGAGCGTGAAGCTTTCTTT.

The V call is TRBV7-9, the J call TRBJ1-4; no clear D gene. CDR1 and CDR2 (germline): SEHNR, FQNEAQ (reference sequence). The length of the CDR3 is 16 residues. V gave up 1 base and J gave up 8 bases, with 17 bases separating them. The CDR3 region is CASSLGTGSVHEKLFF. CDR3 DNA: TGTGCCAGCAGCTTAGGCACCGGCTCGGTACACGAAAAACTGTTTTTT.

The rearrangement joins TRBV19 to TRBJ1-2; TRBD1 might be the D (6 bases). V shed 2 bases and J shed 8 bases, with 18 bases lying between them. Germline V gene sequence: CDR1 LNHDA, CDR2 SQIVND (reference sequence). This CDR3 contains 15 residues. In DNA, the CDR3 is TGTGCCAGTAGTATACTAGGGGGACCCAGTGGCGGCTACACCTTC. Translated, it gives CASSILGGPSGGYTF.

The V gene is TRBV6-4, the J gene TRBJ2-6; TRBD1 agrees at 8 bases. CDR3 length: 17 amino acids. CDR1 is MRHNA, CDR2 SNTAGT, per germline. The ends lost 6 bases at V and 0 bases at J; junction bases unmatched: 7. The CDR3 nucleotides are TGTGCCAGCAGCCAGAAGGGACAGGCCTCTGGGGCCAACGTCCTGACTTTC. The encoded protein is CASSQKGQASGANVLTF.

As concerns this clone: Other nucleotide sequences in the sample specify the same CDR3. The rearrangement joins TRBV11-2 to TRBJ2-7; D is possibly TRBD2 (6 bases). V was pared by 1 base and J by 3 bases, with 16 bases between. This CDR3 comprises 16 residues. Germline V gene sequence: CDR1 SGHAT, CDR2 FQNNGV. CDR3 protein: CASSLGEPGLNYEQYF. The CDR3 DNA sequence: TGTGCCAGCAGCTTAGGGGAACCGGGACTCAACTACGAGCAGTACTTC.

The CDR3 region has the DNA TGTGCCAGCAGCTTAGAACAGCTGTATAATTCACCCCTCCACTTT. Protein: CASSLEQLYNSPLHF. The chain has TRBV7-8 and TRBJ1-6; D call uncertain. V was shortened by 1 base and J by 4 bases, with 8 bases between the two germline ends. Germline V gene lookup returns CDR1 SGHVS and CDR2 FQNEAQ. The CDR3 totals 15 residues.

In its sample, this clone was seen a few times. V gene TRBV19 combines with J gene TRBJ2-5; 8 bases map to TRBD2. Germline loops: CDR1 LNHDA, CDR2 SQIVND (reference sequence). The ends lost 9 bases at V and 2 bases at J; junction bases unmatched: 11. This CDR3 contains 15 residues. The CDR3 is CASDYGGGPQETQYF. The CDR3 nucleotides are TGTGCCAGCGACTATGGCGGGGGGCCACAAGAGACCCAGTACTTC.

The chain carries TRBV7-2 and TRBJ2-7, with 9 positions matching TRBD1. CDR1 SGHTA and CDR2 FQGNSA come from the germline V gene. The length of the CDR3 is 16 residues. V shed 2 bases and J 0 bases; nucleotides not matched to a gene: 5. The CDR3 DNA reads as TGTGCCAGCAGCTTATATCAACAGGGGGCCTCCTACGAGCAGTACTTC. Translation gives CASSLYQQGASYEQYF.

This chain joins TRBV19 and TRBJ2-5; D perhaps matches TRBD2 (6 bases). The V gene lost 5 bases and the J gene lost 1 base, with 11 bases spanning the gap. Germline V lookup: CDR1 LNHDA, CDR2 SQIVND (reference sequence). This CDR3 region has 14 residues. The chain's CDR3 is CASSPAGIQETQYF. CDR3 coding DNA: TGTGCCAGTAGTCCCGCGGGGATCCAAGAGACCCAGTACTTC.

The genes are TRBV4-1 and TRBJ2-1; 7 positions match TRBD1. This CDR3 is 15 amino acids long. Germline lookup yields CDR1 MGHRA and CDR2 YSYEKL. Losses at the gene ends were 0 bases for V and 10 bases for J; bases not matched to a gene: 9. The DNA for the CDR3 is TGCGCCAGCAGCCAAGAAGGGGGCAGGGCTCGGGAGCAGTTCTTC. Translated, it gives CASSQEGGRAREQFF.

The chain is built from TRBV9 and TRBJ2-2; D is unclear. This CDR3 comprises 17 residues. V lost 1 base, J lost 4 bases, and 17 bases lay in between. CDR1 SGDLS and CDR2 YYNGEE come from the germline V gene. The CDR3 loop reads CASSVTRMRPPTGELFF. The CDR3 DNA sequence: TGTGCCAGCAGCGTAACCCGGATGAGGCCTCCCACCGGGGAGCTGTTTTTT.

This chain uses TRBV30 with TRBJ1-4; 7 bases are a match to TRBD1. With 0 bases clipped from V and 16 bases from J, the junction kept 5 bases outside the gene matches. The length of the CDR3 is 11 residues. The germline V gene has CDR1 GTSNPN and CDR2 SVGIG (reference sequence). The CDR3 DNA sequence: TGTGCCTGGAGTGTCGGACAGGTCGGGTTTTTT. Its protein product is CAWSVGQVGFF.

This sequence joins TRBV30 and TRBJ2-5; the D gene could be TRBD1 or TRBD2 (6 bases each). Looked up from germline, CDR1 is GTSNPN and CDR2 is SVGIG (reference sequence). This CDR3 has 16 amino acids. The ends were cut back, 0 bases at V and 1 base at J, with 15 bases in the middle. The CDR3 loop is CAWSVRRGVLQETQYF. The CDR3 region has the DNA TGTGCCTGGAGTGTACGAAGGGGGGTACTCCAAGAGACCCAGTACTTC.

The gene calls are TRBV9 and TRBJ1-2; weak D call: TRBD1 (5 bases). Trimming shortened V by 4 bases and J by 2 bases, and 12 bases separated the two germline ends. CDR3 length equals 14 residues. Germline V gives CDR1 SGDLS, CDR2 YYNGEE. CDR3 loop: CASSFGTLNYGYTF. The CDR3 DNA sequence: TGTGCCAGCAGCTTCGGGACCTTGAACTATGGCTACACCTTC.

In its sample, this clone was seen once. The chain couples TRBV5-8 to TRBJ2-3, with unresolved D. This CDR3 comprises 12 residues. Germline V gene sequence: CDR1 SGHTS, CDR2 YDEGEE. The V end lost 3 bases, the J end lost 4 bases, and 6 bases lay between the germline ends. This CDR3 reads CASSSRPDTQYF. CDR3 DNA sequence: TGTGCCAGCAGCTCGAGGCCAGATACGCAGTATTTT.

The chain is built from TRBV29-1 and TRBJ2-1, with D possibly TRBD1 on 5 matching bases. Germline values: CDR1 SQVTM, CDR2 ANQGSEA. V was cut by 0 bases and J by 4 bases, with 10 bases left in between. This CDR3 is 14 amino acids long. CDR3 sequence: CSVEDWAGYNEQFF. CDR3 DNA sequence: TGCAGCGTTGAAGATTGGGCAGGGTACAATGAGCAGTTCTTC.

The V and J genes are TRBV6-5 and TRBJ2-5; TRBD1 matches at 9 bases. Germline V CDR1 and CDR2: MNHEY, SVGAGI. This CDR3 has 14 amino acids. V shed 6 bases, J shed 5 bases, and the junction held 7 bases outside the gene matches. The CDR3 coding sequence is TGTGCCAGCAGCGACAGGGGGTCGGGGGAGACCCAGTACTTC. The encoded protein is CASSDRGSGETQYF.

In DNA, the CDR3 is TGTGCCATCCGTACTAGCGGGGGCCAAGAGACCCAGTACTTC. It is translated as CAIRTSGGQETQYF. The chain recombines TRBV10-3 with TRBJ2-5; 11 bases align to TRBD2. The germline V gene encodes CDR1 ENHRY and CDR2 SYGVKD. J gave up 1 base and V 8 bases, and 3 bases lay outside the gene matches. This CDR3 spans 14 amino acids.